This is a list of T cell receptor beta chains from one sample in a study of T cell responses to AZD1222 COVID-19 vaccine. Libraries were prepared by immunoSEQ multiplex PCR; TCRdb keeps only in-frame clonotypes and omits some of them. The table records about 130,000 clones, around 90% of them present only once. The sample here was peripheral blood, taken on day 0 of AZD1222 vaccination. The receptors come from an adult in good health. The CDR3 runs from the conserved cysteine through the conserved F or W. Not all rows give a size; the values are once, few, many and, for expanded clones, a class.

j_gene: TRBJ1-2; v_gene: TRBV27; abundance: many; CDR3aa: CASRYSGSKGVSYTF
j_gene: TRBJ2-1; v_gene: TRBV11-3; abundance: .; CDR3aa: CASSSTGVYNEQFF
j_gene: TRBJ2-2; v_gene: TRBV18; abundance: .; CDR3aa: CASSLQAPGYTGELFF
j_gene: TRBJ2-4; v_gene: TRBV4-1; abundance: .; CDR3aa: CASSQERAKNIQYF
j_gene: TRBJ2-3; v_gene: TRBV28; abundance: .; CDR3aa: CASSTSGRGDTQYF
j_gene: TRBJ1-1; v_gene: TRBV25-1; abundance: .; CDR3aa: CASRNRESYTEAFF
j_gene: TRBJ1-1; v_gene: TRBV6-5; abundance: .; CDR3aa: CASTDGDRATEAFF
j_gene: TRBJ1-1; v_gene: TRBV5-1; abundance: once; CDR3aa: CASSWTGIEAFF
j_gene: TRBJ1-3; v_gene: TRBV6-2/TRBV6-3; abundance: .; CDR3aa: CASSTGRVSGNTIYF
j_gene: TRBJ2-5; v_gene: TRBV6-2/TRBV6-3; abundance: .; CDR3aa: CASSQGPRDPGETQYF
j_gene: TRBJ1-5; v_gene: TRBV6-5; abundance: .; CDR3aa: CASRDSGDQPQHF
j_gene: TRBJ1-2; v_gene: TRBV7-9; abundance: few; CDR3aa: CASSFTHVGENGYTF
j_gene: TRBJ1-4; v_gene: TRBV6-6; abundance: .; CDR3aa: CASSPLGQGAFWGYSTNEKLFF
j_gene: TRBJ2-3; v_gene: TRBV11-1; abundance: .; CDR3aa: CASSDGLAGHTDTQYF
j_gene: TRBJ1-2; v_gene: TRBV28; abundance: .; CDR3aa: CASRPTGGFAGYTF
j_gene: TRBJ1-2; v_gene: TRBV27; abundance: .; CDR3aa: CASSLRGAGYGYTF
j_gene: TRBJ1-5; v_gene: TRBV7-2; abundance: .; CDR3aa: CASSLSEGFGQPQHF
j_gene: TRBJ1-2; v_gene: TRBV6-5; abundance: .; CDR3aa: CASSYSDRGMGGYTF
j_gene: TRBJ1-4; v_gene: TRBV5-1; abundance: .; CDR3aa: CASSAGTTNEKLFF
j_gene: TRBJ2-7; v_gene: TRBV5-1; abundance: .; CDR3aa: CASSLRVSSYEQYF
j_gene: TRBJ2-1; v_gene: TRBV3-1/TRBV3-2; abundance: .; CDR3aa: CASSQGTGTYNEQFF
j_gene: TRBJ2-7; v_gene: TRBV18; abundance: .; CDR3aa: CASSPGGDEQYF
j_gene: TRBJ2-1; v_gene: TRBV7-2; abundance: .; CDR3aa: CASSVIAGSYNEQFF
j_gene: TRBJ2-7; v_gene: TRBV28; abundance: few; CDR3aa: CASNRAGSYYEQYF
j_gene: TRBJ2-3; v_gene: TRBV9; abundance: once; CDR3aa: CASSTRGDPTDTQYF
j_gene: TRBJ1-3; v_gene: TRBV12-3/TRBV12-4; abundance: .; CDR3aa: CASSRTGPGYF
j_gene: TRBJ1-6; v_gene: TRBV4-2; abundance: .; CDR3aa: CASSPQRGGESPLHF
j_gene: TRBJ2-7; v_gene: TRBV29-1; abundance: .; CDR3aa: CSVEADQSYEQYF